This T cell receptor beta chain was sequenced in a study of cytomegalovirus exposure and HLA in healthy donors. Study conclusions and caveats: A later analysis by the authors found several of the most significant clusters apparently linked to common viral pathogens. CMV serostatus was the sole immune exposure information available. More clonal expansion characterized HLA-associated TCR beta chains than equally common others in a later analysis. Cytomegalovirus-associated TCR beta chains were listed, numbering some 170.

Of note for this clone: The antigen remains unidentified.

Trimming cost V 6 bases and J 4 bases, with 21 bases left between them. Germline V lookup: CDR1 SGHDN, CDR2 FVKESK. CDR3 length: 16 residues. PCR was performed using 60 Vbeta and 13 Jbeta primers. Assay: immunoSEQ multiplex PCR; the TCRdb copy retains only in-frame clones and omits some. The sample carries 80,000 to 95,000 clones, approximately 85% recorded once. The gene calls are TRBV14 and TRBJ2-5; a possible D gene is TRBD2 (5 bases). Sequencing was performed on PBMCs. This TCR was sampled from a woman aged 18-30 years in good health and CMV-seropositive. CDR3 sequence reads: CASSTEREDWGETQYF. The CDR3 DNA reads TGTGCCAGCAGTACGGAGAGGGAAGATTGGGGAGAGACCCAGTACTTC.